The 7 T cell receptor beta chains given below trace back to one sample, sequenced in a study of OX40 agonist ivuxolimab in advanced cancers. Library preparation employed the immunoSEQ multiplex PCR assay. The immuneACCESS repertoire file appears here via TCRdb, limited to in-frame rearrangements. These files lack a portion of the clones; in checked studies, under half of the deficit traces to unresolved V genes, and the cause of the others is not known. This sample has approximately 66,000 clones in its table, and around 86% of those were observed once. Under 0.75% of the sample is held by the ten biggest clonotypes. This sample comprised CD4+ or CD8+ T cells sorted from blood, obtained in a trial of the OX40 agonist ivuxolimab. The receptors originated from an adult with an advanced solid tumor such as melanoma, head and neck, liver or kidney cancer.

The V call is TRBV7-2, the J call TRBJ1-4; D gene uncertain. There are 15 residues in the CDR3. V lost 3 bases and J 0 bases, leaving 8 bases between the germline ends. Germline V lookup: CDR1 SGHTA, CDR2 FQGNSA. The CDR3, as DNA: TGTGCCAGCAGCTTCAGTATAGCAACTAATGAAAAACTGTTTTTT. It specifies CASSFSIATNEKLFF.

In its sample, this clone ranks as medium-sized. This rearrangement joins TRBV29-1 to TRBJ2-1; 11 nucleotides align to TRBD1. Trimming cost V 4 bases and J 9 bases; bases outside gene matches: 5. The CDR3 is made up of 13 amino acids. The V gene's germline CDR1 is SQVTM and CDR2 ANQGSEA. The CDR3 loop is CSVGSGQGAEQFF. The CDR3 DNA sequence: TGCAGCGTTGGTTCCGGACAGGGGGCTGAGCAGTTCTTC.

The J gene is TRBJ2-7, the V gene TRBV6-1, with TRBD2 as a possible D gene (6 bases). V gave up 6 bases and J gave up 3 bases, with 9 bases separating them. The CDR3 has 12 residues. Germline lookup yields CDR1 MNHNS and CDR2 SASEGT. CDR3 bases: TGTGCCAGCAGAGGACTAAGCTACGAGCAGTACTTC. Translation gives CASRGLSYEQYF.

The chain is built from TRBV6-1 and TRBJ1-5, with unresolved D. Germline CDR1 reads MNHNS; CDR2 reads SASEGT. V gave up 0 bases and J gave up 6 bases, with 6 bases separating them. The CDR3 spans 13 residues. The CDR3 sequence: CASSEALLQPQHF. As DNA, the CDR3 is TGTGCCAGCAGTGAAGCGTTGCTTCAGCCCCAGCATTTT.

Notes on this clone: The identical CDR3 is also encoded by other nucleotide sequences in the sample. The V and J genes are TRBV9 and TRBJ1-5; D gene unclear. CDR1 and CDR2 (germline): SGDLS, YYNGEE. CDR3 length: 15 residues. V lost 0 bases, J lost 1 base, and 8 bases lay in between. The CDR3 DNA is TGTGCCAGCAGCGTAGAGGGATCCAGCAATCAGCCCCAGCATTTT. Encoded protein: CASSVEGSSNQPQHF.

V usage is TRBV9 and J usage is TRBJ1-1; D is undetermined. CDR1 and CDR2 from the germline V gene are SGDLS and YYNGEE. CDR3 length: 13 amino acids. V was pared by 4 bases and J by 1 base, with 8 bases between. CDR3 in DNA: TGTGCCAGCAGCACCCGACAGAACACTGAAGCTTTCTTT. This gives the protein CASSTRQNTEAFF.

The V gene is TRBV7-2, the J gene TRBJ2-5; no definite D call. The CDR3 consists of 14 residues. Looked up from germline, CDR1 is SGHTA and CDR2 is FQGNSA. V was shortened by 1 base and J by 6 bases, with 12 bases between the two germline ends. DNA for the CDR3: TGTGCCAGCAGCTTAGGTGACCTCCGGCAGACCCAGTACTTC. This translates into CASSLGDLRQTQYF.